The entry below describes one T cell receptor beta chain. These data are taken from a study of blood T cell repertoires in COVID-19. Study-level information: Acute and convalescent COVID-19 specimens originated in the United States, Italy and Spain.

V dropped 0 bases and J dropped 6; count of bases not matched to a gene: 3. CDR1 is SGHRS, CDR2 YFSETQ, per germline. The CDR3 extends over 15 amino acids. The data were produced by immunoSEQ multiplex PCR, yet TCRdb's version contains in-frame clones alone and is incomplete. This table holds 95,000 or so clones, about four fifths found once. V is TRBV5-1 and J is TRBJ1-5; TRBD1 matches at 10 bases. The TCR sequence derives from a woman at least 80 years old with active or convalescent COVID-19. Sequencing was done on a sample of peripheral blood. CDR3 sequence (DNA): TGCGCCAGCAGCTTGGGACAGGGGGCATTTCAGCCCCAGCATTTT. Residues: CASSLGQGAFQPQHF.